The clone carrying this T cell receptor beta chain was recorded many times. Its antigen is unknown. The sample is drawn from a study of identical twins. General study points: Invariant MAIT and iNKT cells could partly confound zero-insertion analyses.

Per germline, CDR1 SQVTM and CDR2 ANQGSEA. The CDR3 is 15 amino acids. Unmatched junction bases numbered 8, after V lost 2 bases and J lost 3 bases. Template switching (which added a universal primer site) was used, and cDNA carried unique molecular identifiers. TCRdb recomputed calls from the 5' RACE reads with MiXCR, one row per CDR3 protein. The table records some 460,000 distinct CDR3 sequences, 11% to 15% of them present only once. These data also featured in a second study, about yellow fever vaccine responses in identical twins.

Sequencing was performed on CD4+ T cells sorted from blood. V is TRBV29-1 and J is TRBJ2-3, with TRBD2 identical over 7 bases. The TCR comes from a woman in her late teens or twenties in good health. As DNA, the CDR3 is TGCAGCGTTGAATGGGAGGGTAAGAGGACAGATACGCAGTATTTT. As protein: CSVEWEGKRTDTQYF.